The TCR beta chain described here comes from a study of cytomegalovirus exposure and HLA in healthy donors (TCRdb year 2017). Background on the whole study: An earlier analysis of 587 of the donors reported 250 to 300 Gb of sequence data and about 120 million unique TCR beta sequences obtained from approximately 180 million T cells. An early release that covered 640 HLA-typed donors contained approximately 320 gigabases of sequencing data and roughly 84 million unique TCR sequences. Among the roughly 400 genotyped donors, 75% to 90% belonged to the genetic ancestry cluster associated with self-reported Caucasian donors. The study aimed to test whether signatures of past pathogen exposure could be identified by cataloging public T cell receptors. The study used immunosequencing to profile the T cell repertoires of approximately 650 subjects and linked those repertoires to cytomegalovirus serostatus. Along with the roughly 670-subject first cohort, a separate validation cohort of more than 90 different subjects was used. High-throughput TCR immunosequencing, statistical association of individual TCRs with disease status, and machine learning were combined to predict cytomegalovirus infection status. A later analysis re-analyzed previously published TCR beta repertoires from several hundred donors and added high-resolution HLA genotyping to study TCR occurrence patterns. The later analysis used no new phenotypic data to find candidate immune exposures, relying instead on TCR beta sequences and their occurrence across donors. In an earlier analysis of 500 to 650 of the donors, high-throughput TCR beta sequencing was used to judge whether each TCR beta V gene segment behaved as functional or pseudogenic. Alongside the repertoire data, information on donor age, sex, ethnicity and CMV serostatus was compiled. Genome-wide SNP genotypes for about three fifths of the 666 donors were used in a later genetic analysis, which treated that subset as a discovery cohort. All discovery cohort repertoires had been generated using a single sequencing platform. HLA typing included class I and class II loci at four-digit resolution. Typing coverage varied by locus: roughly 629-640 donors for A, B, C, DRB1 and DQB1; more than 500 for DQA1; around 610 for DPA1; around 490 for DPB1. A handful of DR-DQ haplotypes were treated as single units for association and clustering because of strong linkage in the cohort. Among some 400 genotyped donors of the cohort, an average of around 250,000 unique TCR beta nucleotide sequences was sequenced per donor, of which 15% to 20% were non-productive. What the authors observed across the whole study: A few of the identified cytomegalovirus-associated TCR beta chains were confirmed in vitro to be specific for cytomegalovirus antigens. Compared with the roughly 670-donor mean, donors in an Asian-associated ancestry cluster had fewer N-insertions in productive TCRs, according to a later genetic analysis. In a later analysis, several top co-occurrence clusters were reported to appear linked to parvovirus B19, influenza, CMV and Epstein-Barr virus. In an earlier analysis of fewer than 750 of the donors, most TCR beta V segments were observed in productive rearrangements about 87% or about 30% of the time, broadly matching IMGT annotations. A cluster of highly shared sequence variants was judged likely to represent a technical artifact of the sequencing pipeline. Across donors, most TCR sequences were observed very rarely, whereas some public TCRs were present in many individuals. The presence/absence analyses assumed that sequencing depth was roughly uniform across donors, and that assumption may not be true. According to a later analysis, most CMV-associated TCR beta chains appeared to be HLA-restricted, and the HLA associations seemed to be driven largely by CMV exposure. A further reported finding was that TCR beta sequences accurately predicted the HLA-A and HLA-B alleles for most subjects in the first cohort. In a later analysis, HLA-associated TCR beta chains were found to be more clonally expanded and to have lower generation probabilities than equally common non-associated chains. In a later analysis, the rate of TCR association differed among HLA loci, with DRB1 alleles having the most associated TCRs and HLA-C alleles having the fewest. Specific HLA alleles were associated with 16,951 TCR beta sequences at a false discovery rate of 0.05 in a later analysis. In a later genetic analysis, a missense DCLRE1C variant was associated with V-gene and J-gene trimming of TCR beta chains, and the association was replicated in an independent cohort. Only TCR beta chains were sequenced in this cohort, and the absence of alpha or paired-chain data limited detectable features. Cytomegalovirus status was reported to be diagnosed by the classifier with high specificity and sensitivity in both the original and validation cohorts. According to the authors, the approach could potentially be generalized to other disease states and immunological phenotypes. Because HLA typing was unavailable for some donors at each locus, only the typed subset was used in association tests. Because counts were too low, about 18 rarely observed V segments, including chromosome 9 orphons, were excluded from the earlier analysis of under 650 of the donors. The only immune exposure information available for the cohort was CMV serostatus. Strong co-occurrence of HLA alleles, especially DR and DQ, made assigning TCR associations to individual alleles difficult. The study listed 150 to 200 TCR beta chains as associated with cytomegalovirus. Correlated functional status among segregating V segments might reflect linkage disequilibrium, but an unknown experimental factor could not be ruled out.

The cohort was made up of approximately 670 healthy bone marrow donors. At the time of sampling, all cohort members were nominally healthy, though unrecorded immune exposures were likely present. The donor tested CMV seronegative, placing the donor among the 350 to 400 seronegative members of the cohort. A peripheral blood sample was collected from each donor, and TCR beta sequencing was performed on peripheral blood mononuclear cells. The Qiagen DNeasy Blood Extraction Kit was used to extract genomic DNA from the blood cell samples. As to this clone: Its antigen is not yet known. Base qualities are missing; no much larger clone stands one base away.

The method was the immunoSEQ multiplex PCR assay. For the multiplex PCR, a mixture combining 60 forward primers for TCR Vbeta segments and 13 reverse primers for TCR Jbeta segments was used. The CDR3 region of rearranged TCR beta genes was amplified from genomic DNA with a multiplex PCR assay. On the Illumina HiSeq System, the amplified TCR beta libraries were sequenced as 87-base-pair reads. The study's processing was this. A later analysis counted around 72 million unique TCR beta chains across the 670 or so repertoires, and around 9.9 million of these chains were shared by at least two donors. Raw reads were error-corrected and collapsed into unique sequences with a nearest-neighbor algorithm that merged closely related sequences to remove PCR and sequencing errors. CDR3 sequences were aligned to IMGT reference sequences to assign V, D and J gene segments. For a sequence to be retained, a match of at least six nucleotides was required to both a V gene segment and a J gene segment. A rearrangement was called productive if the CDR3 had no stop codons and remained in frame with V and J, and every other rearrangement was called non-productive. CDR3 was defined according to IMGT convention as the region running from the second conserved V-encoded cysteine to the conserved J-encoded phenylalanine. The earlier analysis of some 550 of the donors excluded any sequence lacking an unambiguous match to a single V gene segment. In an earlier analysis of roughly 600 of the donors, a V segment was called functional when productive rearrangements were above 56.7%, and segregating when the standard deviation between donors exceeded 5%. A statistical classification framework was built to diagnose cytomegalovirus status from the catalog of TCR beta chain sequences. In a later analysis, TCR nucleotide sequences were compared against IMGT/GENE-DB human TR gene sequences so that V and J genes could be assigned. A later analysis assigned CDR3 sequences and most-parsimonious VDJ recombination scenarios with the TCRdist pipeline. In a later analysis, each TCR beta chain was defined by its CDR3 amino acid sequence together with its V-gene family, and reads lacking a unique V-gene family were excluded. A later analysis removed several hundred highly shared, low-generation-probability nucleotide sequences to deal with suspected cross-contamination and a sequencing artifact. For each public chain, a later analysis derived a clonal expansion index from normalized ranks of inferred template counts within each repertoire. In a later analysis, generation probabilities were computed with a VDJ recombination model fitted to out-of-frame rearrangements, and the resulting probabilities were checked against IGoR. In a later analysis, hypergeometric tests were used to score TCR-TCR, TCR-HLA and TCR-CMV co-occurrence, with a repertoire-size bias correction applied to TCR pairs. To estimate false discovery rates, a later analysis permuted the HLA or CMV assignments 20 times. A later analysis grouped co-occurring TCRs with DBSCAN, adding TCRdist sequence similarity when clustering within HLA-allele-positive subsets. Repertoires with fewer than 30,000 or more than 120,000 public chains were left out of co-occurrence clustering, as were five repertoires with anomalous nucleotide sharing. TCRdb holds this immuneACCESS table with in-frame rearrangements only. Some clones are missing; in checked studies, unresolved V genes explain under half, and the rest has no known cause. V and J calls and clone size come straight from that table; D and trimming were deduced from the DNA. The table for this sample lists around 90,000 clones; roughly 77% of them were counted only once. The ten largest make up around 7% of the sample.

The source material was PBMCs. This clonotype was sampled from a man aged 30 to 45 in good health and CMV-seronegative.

The DNA is TGTGCCAGCCGGGGTGGCTATGGCTACACCTTC. Its protein is CASRGGYGYTF. The rearrangement combines TRBV27 with TRBJ1-2; the D gene assignment is ambiguous. Between the V and J ends, shortened by 8 bases and 4 bases respectively, the junction contains 8 bases. The CDR3, cysteine through phenylalanine, is 11 amino acids long. The CDR3 DNA has 33 bases and is translated from base 1. The germline V gene (reference sequence) yields MNHEY for CDR1 and SMNVEV for CDR2.